The clone carrying this T cell receptor (beta chain) appeared once. Original analysis: The authors estimated nucleated cell counts from reference gene primer amplification. Sequencing used immunoSEQ multiplex PCR; TCRdb keeps in-frame clones, though not all of them. Clonal size and the V and J genes are those of that table, whereas D and trimming came from the DNA. The sample lists under 350,000 clones, roughly 86% occurring once. This record belongs to a study of blood T cell repertoires in COVID-19. CDR3 length equals 13 residues. Germline CDR1 reads SEHNR; CDR2 reads FQNEAQ (reference sequence). V lost 5 bases and J lost 7, with 14 bases in between. All recovered Cohort 3 donors got two negative PCRs, got clearance, or saw symptom resolution.

The sequenced material came from PBMCs or T cells enriched from blood (not recorded which). V is TRBV7-9 and J is TRBJ2-5; D is possibly TRBD1 (5 bases). The sequence was obtained from a woman in her fifties or sixties who had recovered from COVID-19. The CDR3 region is CASSPGPPGTQYF. The CDR3 DNA is TGTGCCAGCAGCCCAGGGCCACCGGGGACCCAGTACTTC. Looking up the rest from reference TRBV7-9 and TRBJ2-5 gives the full variable domain: DTGVSQNPRHKITKRGQNVTFRCDPISEHNRLYWYRQTLGQGPEFLTYFQNEAQLEKSRLLSDRFSAERPKGSFSTLEIQRTEQGDSAMYLCASSPGPPGTQYFGPGTRLLVL.